The present T cell receptor beta chain was sequenced within a study of somatic mutations in cytotoxic T cells in rheumatoid arthritis. Study-level information: The researchers flow-sorted some T-cell populations stained with V beta antibodies and got nearly 100% purity, and these included V beta1+ cells sequenced for TCRB.

General study findings and limits: It was in rheumatoid arthritis patients, but not in healthy controls, that CD8+ clonality increased with age.

Profiling relied on immunoSEQ multiplex PCR, and the TCRdb table lists in-frame clones only, not all of them. The data hold 14,000 or so clones, with around 68% observed a single time. V was shortened by 1 base and J by 0 bases, with 10 bases between the two germline ends. Germline V CDR1 and CDR2: MGHRA, YSYEKL. CDR3 length equals 16 residues. In this sample, this clone turned up once. Its antigen is as yet unknown. Sample: CD8+ T cells sorted from blood. The chain uses TRBV4-1 and TRBJ2-1; D might be TRBD2 (6 bases). This sequence was found in an adult with rheumatoid arthritis. In nucleotides, the CDR3 is TGCGCCAGCAGCCAAGGCTCGCGGGGCTCCTACAATGAGCAGTTCTTC. The encoded protein is CASSQGSRGSYNEQFF.